The 28 T cell receptor beta chains in this list originate from one sample, sequenced in a study of T cell responses to AZD1222 COVID-19 vaccine listed by TCRdb under 2021. This sample's time point label indicates: baseline before first vaccination. Libraries were made using the immunoSEQ multiplex PCR assay. Imported from immuneACCESS, the table was reduced by TCRdb to in-frame sequences with V and J called. These copies leave out some clones; in studies compared against another copy, an unresolved V gene accounts for under half, and the cause of the remainder is not known. Recorded for this sample are fewer than 200,000 clones; around nine tenths of them occurred a single time. The ten largest clones add up to roughly 1.6% of the sample. Specimen: peripheral blood, collected on day 0 of AZD1222 vaccination. The origin of the receptors is an adult in good health.

The chain is built from TRBV2 and TRBJ1-5; D may be TRBD1 (6 bases). The V end lost 7 bases, the J end lost 7 bases, and 17 bases lay between the germline ends. The CDR3 has 14 amino acids. Germline V gene lookup returns CDR1 SNHLY and CDR2 FYNNEI. Here the CDR3 DNA reads TGTGCCAGCACCAGAGGCAGGGGTGGGCAGCCCCAGCATTTT. As protein: CASTRGRGGQPQHF.

This clone was seen a handful of times. The V and J genes are TRBV5-1 and TRBJ2-3; D uncertain. Trimming cost V 0 bases and J 4 bases, with 6 bases left between them. CDR3 length: 13 residues. Germline V gene sequence: CDR1 SGHRS, CDR2 YFSETQ. The CDR3 reads CASSLAGPDTQYF. DNA of the CDR3: TGCGCCAGCAGCTTGGCCGGGCCAGATACGCAGTATTTT.

This clone was detected only a few times. The CDR3 reads CASSRRGNTEAFF. In nucleotides, the CDR3 is TGTGCCAGCAGCCGGCGGGGGAACACTGAAGCTTTCTTT. The chain couples TRBV3-1 (or the pseudogene TRBV3-2) to TRBJ1-1, with unresolved D. The CDR3 is 13 amino acids. CDR1 is LGHDT, CDR2 YNNKEL, per germline (reference sequence). V lost 4 bases and J 1 base, leaving 7 bases between the germline ends.

The V gene is TRBV19, the J gene TRBJ2-2; D unresolved. The CDR3 has 15 amino acids. Trimming cost V 3 bases and J 4 bases, with 12 bases left between them. Per the germline V gene, CDR1 is LNHDA and CDR2 is SQIVND (reference sequence). CDR3 in DNA: TGTGCCAGTAGTATGTCCACCAGGACCACCGGGGAGCTGTTTTTT. This codes for CASSMSTRTTGELFF.

The chain couples TRBV4-1 to TRBJ2-7; 7 bases match TRBD1. Germline-derived CDR1 and CDR2 are MGHRA and YSYEKL. This CDR3 has 15 amino acids. The junction had 8 bases not matched to a gene; V was cut back by 4 bases and J by 2 bases. In DNA form, the CDR3 reads TGCGCCAGCAGCCCACGACAGGGTAATACCTACGAGCAGTACTTC. This gives the protein CASSPRQGNTYEQYF.

V usage is TRBV9 and J usage is TRBJ1-1; D gene unclear. The V end lost 3 bases, the J end lost 1 base, and 22 bases lay between the germline ends. The CDR3 sequence is 18 residues long. The germline CDR1 and CDR2 sequences are SGDLS and YYNGEE. This chain's CDR3 is CASSGPFPLGGRNTEAFF. The CDR3 DNA reads as TGTGCCAGCAGCGGACCGTTCCCTCTAGGTGGCAGGAACACTGAAGCTTTCTTT.

The chain combines TRBV13 with TRBJ2-2; D is unresolved. The CDR3 contains 18 residues. With 0 bases removed from V and 1 base from J, the gap between germline ends came to 15 bases. CDR1 and CDR2 from the germline V gene are PRHDT and FYEKMQ (reference sequence). CDR3 in DNA: TGTGCCAGCAGCTTAGGCCCAGGAGCCACCAGGAACACCGGGGAGCTGTTTTTT. Encoded protein: CASSLGPGATRNTGELFF.

This clone was picked up one time. The chain links TRBV5-1 to TRBJ2-3; 10 bases are shared with TRBD2. From germline, CDR1 is SGHRS and CDR2 YFSETQ. V trimming: 1 base; J trimming: 3 bases; junction bases outside the gene matches: 2. The CDR3 is made up of 15 amino acids. The CDR3 sequence: CASSLLSGRTDTQYF. CDR3 DNA: TGCGCCAGCAGCTTGCTTAGCGGGAGGACAGATACGCAGTATTTT.

The chain has TRBV2 and TRBJ2-2; D is possibly TRBD1 or TRBD2 (6 bases each). Trimming cost V 11 bases and J 2 bases, with 15 bases left between them. Per the germline V gene, CDR1 is SNHLY and CDR2 is FYNNEI. The CDR3 loop spans 14 amino acids. Written as DNA, the CDR3 is TGTGCCGGTCGGGGGCAGTTAAACACCGGGGAGCTGTTTTTT. Its translation is CAGRGQLNTGELFF.

The count of this clone is one. V gene TRBV4-1 combines with J gene TRBJ1-3; no clear D. V lost 5 bases and J lost 0, with 11 bases in between. Germline loops: CDR1 MGHRA, CDR2 YSYEKL. The CDR3 contains 15 residues. The CDR3 DNA follows: TGCGCCAGCAGCGGAACGGTGGGCTCTGGAAACACCATATATTTT. Protein: CASSGTVGSGNTIYF.

The chain uses TRBV27 and TRBJ1-1, with D perhaps TRBD1 (5 bases). The length of the CDR3 is 15 residues. Germline CDR1 reads MNHEY; CDR2 reads SMNVEV (reference sequence). V was trimmed by 8 bases and J by 0 bases, leaving 16 bases between them. This chain's CDR3 is CASRITGRMNTEAFF. CDR3 coding DNA: TGTGCCAGCCGGATAACAGGTCGGATGAACACTGAAGCTTTCTTT.

The V and J genes are TRBV19 and TRBJ1-5; no firm D call. The CDR3 length is 16 residues. Trimming pared 6 bases from V and 3 bases from J, leaving 18 bases between. The germline V gene encodes CDR1 LNHDA and CDR2 SQIVND (reference sequence). The CDR3, as DNA: TGTGCCAGTAGCCCTACGCCGCGACTGGACAATCAGCCCCAGCATTTT. This gives the protein CASSPTPRLDNQPQHF.

V gene TRBV2 combines with J gene TRBJ1-5; 8 bases align to TRBD1. The CDR3 covers 14 residues. Germline loops: CDR1 SNHLY, CDR2 FYNNEI. V was clipped by 4 bases and J by 6 bases; unmatched bases: 5. As DNA, the CDR3 is TGTGCCAGCAGTGCAAGACAGGGGCTTCAGCCCCAGCATTTT. Encoded protein: CASSARQGLQPQHF.

The gene calls are TRBV4-3 and TRBJ2-6, with unresolved D. Deletions cut 2 bases from V and 0 bases from J, with 14 bases between. Germline CDR1 reads LGHNA; CDR2 reads YSLEER. The CDR3 length is 18 residues. Here the CDR3 reads CASSQPLVAASGANVLTF. In nucleotides, the CDR3 is TGCGCCAGCAGCCAACCCCTGGTCGCAGCCTCTGGGGCCAACGTCCTGACTTTC.

The V call is TRBV7-3, the J call TRBJ2-3; a possible D gene is TRBD1 (5 bases). V shed 1 base and J shed 0 bases, with 8 bases lying between them. The CDR3 contains 15 residues. Per germline, CDR1 SGHTA and CDR2 FQGTGA. The CDR3 protein is CASSLIGASTDTQYF. In DNA, the CDR3 is TGTGCCAGCAGCTTAATTGGGGCAAGCACAGATACGCAGTATTTT. The complete variable domain, with remaining parts taken from reference TRBV7-3 and TRBJ2-3, reads GAGVSQTPSNKVTEKGKYVELRCDPISGHTALYWYRQSLGQGPEFLIYFQGTGAADDSGLPNDRFFAVRPEGSVSTLKIQRTERGDSAVYLCASSLIGASTDTQYFGPGTRLTVL.

The chain couples TRBV6-5 to TRBJ2-7; D tentatively reads TRBD1 or TRBD2 (5 bases each). CDR1 and CDR2 from the germline V gene are MNHEY and SVGAGI. This CDR3 is 15 amino acids long. Trimming cost V 6 bases and J 2 bases, with 17 bases left between them. Here the CDR3 reads CASRTTYGATYEQYF. Written as DNA, the CDR3 is TGTGCCAGCAGAACTACTTACGGGGCTACCTACGAGCAGTACTTC.

The rearrangement joins TRBV20-1 to TRBJ1-1; perhaps TRBD1 as D (6 bases). The CDR3 sequence is 13 residues long. The V gene's germline CDR1 is DFQATT and CDR2 SNEGSKA (reference sequence). V was cut by 3 bases and J by 10 bases, with 18 bases left in between. CDR3 coding DNA: TGCAGTGCTAGTCGTCGGACAGAGGTATCAGCTTTCTTT. As protein: CSASRRTEVSAFF.

The CDR3 reads CASSLTVDQPQHF. The DNA of the CDR3 is TGTGCCAGCAGCTTAACAGTAGATCAGCCCCAGCATTTT. V gene TRBV7-9 combines with J gene TRBJ1-5; D is unresolved. Looked up from germline, CDR1 is SEHNR and CDR2 is FQNEAQ (reference sequence). The germline V and J ends were trimmed by 2 bases and 5 bases, with 7 bases remaining between them. There are 13 residues in the CDR3.

The V call is TRBV20-1, the J call TRBJ2-1; tentatively, D is TRBD2 (5 bases). CDR3 length: 12 amino acids. Trimming cost V 3 bases and J 8 bases, with 11 bases left between them. Germline assignment: CDR1 DFQATT and CDR2 SNEGSKA (reference sequence). The CDR3 DNA sequence: TGCAGTGCTAGTCACTTGCGGGATGAGCAGTTCTTC. This encodes CSASHLRDEQFF.

The V call is TRBV27, the J call TRBJ1-6; TRBD1 might be the D (5 bases). CDR3 length: 14 amino acids. V lost 0 bases to trimming and J lost 7 bases, with 7 bases between them. Per germline, CDR1 MNHEY and CDR2 SMNVEV (reference sequence). The CDR3 DNA follows: TGTGCCAGCAGTTTATCGGGGGGGAATTCACCCCTCCACTTT. This translates into CASSLSGGNSPLHF.

As regards this clone: Within the sample, other DNA sequences also encode this same CDR3. J is TRBJ2-3 and V is TRBV6-5; 10 bases fit TRBD2. The CDR3 has 15 amino acids. Germline V gene lookup returns CDR1 MNHEY and CDR2 SVGAGI. V dropped 6 bases and J dropped 1; count of bases not matched to a gene: 4. As DNA, the CDR3 is TGTGCCAGCAGGTCCGGACTAGCGGGCACAGATACGCAGTATTTT. Translating it yields CASRSGLAGTDTQYF.

The chain joins TRBV5-1 to TRBJ1-3, with D uncertain. CDR1 is SGHRS, CDR2 YFSETQ, per germline. CDR3 size: 15 residues. V was cut by 0 bases and J by 0 bases, with 7 bases left in between. Here the CDR3 DNA reads TGCGCCAGCAGCTTGGGGCGAGGCTCTGGAAACACCATATATTTT. This sequence encodes CASSLGRGSGNTIYF. The full variable domain, its missing parts supplied by reference TRBV5-1 and TRBJ1-3, is KAGVTQTPRYLIKTRGQQVTLSCSPISGHRSVSWYQQTPGQGLQFLFEYFSETQRNKGNFPGRFSGRQFSNSRSEMNVSTLELGDSALYLCASSLGRGSGNTIYFGEGSWLTVV.

This sequence joins TRBV15 and TRBJ2-5; 8 positions match TRBD1. The CDR3 consists of 15 residues. V dropped 5 bases and J dropped 4; count of bases not matched to a gene: 9. Germline lookup yields CDR1 LNHNV and CDR2 YYDKDF (reference sequence). CDR3 loop: CATSVRTGILETQYF. CDR3 nucleotides: TGTGCCACCAGCGTTCGGACAGGGATATTAGAGACCCAGTACTTC. The entire variable domain, with the rest obtained from reference TRBV15 and TRBJ2-5, is as follows: DAMVIQNPRYQVTQFGKPVTLSCSQTLNHNVMYWYQQKSSQAPKLLFHYYDKDFNNEADTPDNFQSRRPNTSFCFLDIRSPGLGDTAMYLCATSVRTGILETQYFGPGTRLLVL.

The chain carries TRBV27 and TRBJ1-3, with D maybe TRBD1 (5 bases). Trimming cost V 5 bases and J 2 bases, with 16 bases left between them. Germline V gene sequence: CDR1 MNHEY, CDR2 SMNVEV (reference sequence). The CDR3 has 16 residues. The CDR3 reads CASSLRDPGAGNTIYF. In DNA form, the CDR3 reads TGTGCCAGCAGTCTCCGGGACCCCGGAGCTGGAAACACCATATATTTT.

V and J are TRBV19 and TRBJ2-1, with 9 bases matching TRBD2. The germline gives CDR1 LNHDA, CDR2 SQIVND (reference sequence). J was trimmed by 4 bases and V by 5 bases; bases with no gene match: 15. The CDR3 is 18 amino acids. This CDR3 is CASSEGRGRGRAYNEQFF. CDR3 in DNA: TGTGCCAGTAGTGAAGGAAGGGGGCGCGGGAGGGCTTACAATGAGCAGTTCTTC.

This clone was counted a few times. V gene TRBV13 combines with J gene TRBJ1-1, with D unresolved. There are 14 residues in the CDR3. V was pared by 4 bases and J by 0 bases, with 9 bases between. CDR1 and CDR2 (germline): PRHDT, FYEKMQ (reference sequence). The CDR3: CASSSLTMNTEAFF. DNA of the CDR3: TGTGCCAGCAGCTCTCTTACAATGAACACTGAAGCTTTCTTT.

V gene TRBV27 combines with J gene TRBJ1-5; D unclear. Germline-derived CDR1 and CDR2 are MNHEY and SMNVEV (reference sequence). This CDR3 spans 14 amino acids. Deletions cut 2 bases from V and 2 bases from J, with 7 bases between. The CDR3 protein is CASSLRPGNQPQHF. The CDR3 DNA reads as TGTGCCAGCAGTTTACGACCGGGCAATCAGCCCCAGCATTTT.

The V call is TRBV30, the J call TRBJ1-2, with 7 bases aligning to TRBD1. Trimming took 5 bases from V and 8 from J; bases not matched to a gene: 8. Germline V CDR1 and CDR2: GTSNPN, SVGIG (reference sequence). This CDR3 region has 12 residues. The CDR3 region is CAWLTGASGYTF. In DNA, the CDR3 is TGTGCCTGGCTAACAGGGGCGTCGGGCTACACCTTC.